One sample yielded the 15 T cell receptor beta chains listed below, sequenced in a study of T cell changes during pregnancy in multiple sclerosis. Measured with immunoSEQ multiplex PCR; TCRdb has only the in-frame clones, and not every one. This sample has approximately 34,000 clones, with just over 90% found just once. The sequenced sample was CD4+ T cells from peripheral blood mononuclear cells, obtained after pregnancy. These receptor sequences come from a female donor with multiple sclerosis, enrolled in a pregnancy study.

The chain recombines TRBV6-5 with TRBJ1-5, with 8 bases that match TRBD1. The trim removed 6 bases at V and 2 bases at J, leaving 6 bases unmatched. Germline CDR1 is MNHEY and CDR2 is SVGAGI. The CDR3 covers 15 residues. The CDR3 sequence: CASRSEQGGNQPQHF. CDR3 bases: TGTGCCAGCAGGAGCGAACAGGGGGGCAATCAGCCCCAGCATTTT.

The chain recombines TRBV29-1 with TRBJ2-5; possibly TRBD1 for D (5 bases). The germline V and J ends were trimmed by 5 bases and 3 bases, with 13 bases remaining between them. CDR3 length: 13 amino acids. The V gene's germline CDR1 is SQVTM and CDR2 ANQGSEA. The CDR3: CSVTLPGKETQYF. CDR3 DNA: TGCAGCGTTACCCTCCCAGGGAAAGAGACCCAGTACTTC.

The J gene is TRBJ2-3, the V gene TRBV10-1, with 14 positions matching TRBD2. With V trimmed by 4 bases and J by 5 bases, 5 bases remained unmatched. The CDR3 sequence is 16 residues long. Per the germline V gene, CDR1 is WNHNN and CDR2 is SYGVQD (reference sequence). The CDR3 reads CASSGGLAGGGDTQYF. In DNA, the CDR3 is TGCGCCAGCAGTGGAGGACTAGCGGGAGGTGGAGATACGCAGTATTTT.

The V and J genes are TRBV4-2 and TRBJ2-7; the match to TRBD1 covers 10 bases. Germline V gene lookup returns CDR1 LGHNA and CDR2 YNFKEQ. The length of the CDR3 is 16 residues. Germline trimming cut 0 bases from V and 5 bases from J; bases unmatched to any gene: 7. CDR3 region: CASSQEFGQGVNEQYF. Here the CDR3 DNA reads TGTGCCAGCAGCCAAGAGTTTGGACAGGGGGTCAACGAGCAGTACTTC.

The genes are TRBV11-3 and TRBJ2-1; 8 nucleotides align to TRBD2. Germline V gene data show CDR1 as SGHNT and CDR2 as YENEEA. With 2 bases clipped from V and 8 bases from J, the junction kept 8 bases outside the gene matches. This CDR3 spans 15 amino acids. CDR3 amino acids: CASSLTGGPSDEQFF. In nucleotides, the CDR3 is TGTGCCAGCAGCTTAACGGGGGGGCCTTCCGATGAGCAGTTCTTC. Variable domain in full (rest from reference TRBV11-3 and TRBJ2-1): EAGVVQSPRYKIIEKKQPVAFWCNPISGHNTLYWYLQNLGQGPELLIRYENEEAVDDSQLPKDRFSAERLKGVDSTLKIQPAELGDSAVYLCASSLTGGPSDEQFFGPGTRLTVL.

V and J are TRBV28 and TRBJ2-7; a possible D gene is TRBD2 (7 bases). Trimming took 6 bases from V and 4 from J, leaving 22 bases between them. The CDR3 totals 16 residues. Germline lookup yields CDR1 MDHEN and CDR2 SYDVKM. This CDR3 is CASRMGGGSSLYEQYF. The CDR3 DNA reads as TGTGCCAGCAGGATGGGGGGGGGCTCCTCCCTTTACGAGCAGTACTTC. Filled out from reference TRBV28 and TRBJ2-7, the complete variable domain reads DVKVTQSSRYLVKRTGEKVFLECVQDMDHENMFWYRQDPGLGLRLIYFSYDVKMKEKGDIPEGYSVSREKKERFSLILESASTNQTSMYLCASRMGGGSSLYEQYFGPGTRLTVT.

This chain connects TRBV18 to TRBJ1-2; D unclear. V was shortened by 2 bases and J by 1 base, with 5 bases between the two germline ends. This CDR3 comprises 13 residues. Germline V gene lookup returns CDR1 KGHSH and CDR2 LQKENI. CDR3 in amino acids: CASSPNSNYGYTF. CDR3 nucleotides: TGTGCCAGCTCACCAAACAGTAACTATGGCTACACCTTC.

This chain uses TRBV5-4 with TRBJ2-7; D uncertain. The germline gives CDR1 SGHNT, CDR2 YYREEE (reference sequence). The CDR3 contains 15 residues. Trimming left V 0 bases short and J 1 base short, with 11 bases between. DNA of the CDR3: TGTGCCAGCAGCTTGGGAGTCGACACATCCTACGAGCAGTACTTC. Its protein is CASSLGVDTSYEQYF.

The chain recombines TRBV2 with TRBJ2-2; D remains ambiguous. Germline V lookup: CDR1 SNHLY, CDR2 FYNNEI. V was shortened by 3 bases and J by 3 bases, with 2 bases between the two germline ends. The CDR3 consists of 12 residues. The CDR3 DNA sequence: TGTGCCAGCAGTGACGACACCGGGGAGCTGTTTTTT. As protein: CASSDDTGELFF.

The chain uses TRBV11-1 and TRBJ2-7; 8 bases match TRBD1. J was trimmed by 3 bases and V by 3 bases; bases with no gene match: 1. This CDR3 has 13 residues. CDR1 SGHAT and CDR2 FQDESV come from the germline V gene (reference sequence). The CDR3 DNA sequence: TGTGCCAGCAGCTTCGGGACAGGCTACGAGCAGTACTTC. Protein: CASSFGTGYEQYF.

V is TRBV7-8 and J is TRBJ1-1; 11 bases line up with TRBD1. Germline CDR1 reads SGHVS; CDR2 reads FQNEAQ. V dropped 3 bases and J dropped 5; count of bases not matched to a gene: 2. There are 14 residues in the CDR3. This CDR3 is CASSLDRGRTEAFF. For the CDR3, the DNA is TGTGCCAGCAGCTTGGACAGGGGGCGAACTGAAGCTTTCTTT.

Only one count was recorded for this clone. This chain joins TRBV18 and TRBJ2-2; 8 bases are shared with TRBD2. V dropped 2 bases and J dropped 8; count of bases not matched to a gene: 10. Germline V CDR1 and CDR2: KGHSH, LQKENI. This CDR3 has 16 residues. CDR3 DNA sequence: TGTGCCAGCTCACCATGGGAAGCGGGAGTAGCGGGGGAGCTGTTTTTT. Its protein product is CASSPWEAGVAGELFF.

The J gene is TRBJ1-1, the V gene TRBV6-6, with D maybe TRBD1 (5 bases). Germline loops: CDR1 MNHNY, CDR2 SVGAGI (reference sequence). The CDR3 loop spans 16 amino acids. V was clipped by 2 bases and J by 0 bases, with 13 bases between them. The CDR3 sequence: CASSYLRPGLNTEAFF. Here the CDR3 DNA reads TGTGCCAGCAGTTACCTCCGGCCAGGGCTGAACACTGAAGCTTTCTTT.

The V and J genes are TRBV19 and TRBJ1-2; the D gene is possibly TRBD1 (5 bases). The CDR3 is 13 amino acids. The germline V and J ends were trimmed by 5 bases and 9 bases, with 16 bases remaining between them. Germline V lookup: CDR1 LNHDA, CDR2 SQIVND (reference sequence). DNA of the CDR3: TGTGCCAGTAGTTCGCCCCCCGGGGGAAGCTACACCTTC. Amino acids: CASSSPPGGSYTF.

In regard to this clone: The same CDR3 also results from other DNA sequences found in this sample. This chain connects TRBV4-1 to TRBJ2-3; 8 nucleotides align to TRBD2. The V segment lost 0 bases and the J segment 4 bases; nucleotides outside the gene matches: 12. There are 18 residues in the CDR3. The germline V gene encodes CDR1 MGHRA and CDR2 YSYEKL. The CDR3 here is CASSQDVTAGGPADTQYF. The DNA for the CDR3 is TGCGCCAGCAGCCAAGATGTCACCGCGGGAGGACCGGCAGATACGCAGTATTTT.